This T cell receptor beta chain came from a study of T cell clones after liver transplantation. Background on the study: Draws occurred before transplant, before withdrawal, and after complete or failed withdrawal.

Unstimulated PBMCs were sorted into CD3+CD4+ and CD3+CD8+ populations. The V end lost 0 bases, the J end lost 0 bases, and 26 bases lay between the germline ends. The CDR3 is 22 amino acids. Germline assignment: CDR1 MDHEN and CDR2 SYDVKM. Study-level findings and limits: Rather than being deleted, graft donor-reactive T cells may have moved into the graft. In two subjects, few donor cells limited the measurable donor-reactive repertoire.

The method was immunoSEQ multiplex PCR; TCRdb's version includes in-frame clones alone and lacks a portion of them. The profile shows about 80,000 clones, around four fifths of them singletons. A note on this clone: Its antigen is currently unknown.

The clonotype originates from a human patient who received a liver transplant. The graft donor may have contributed some T cells. The sequences come from CD4+ T cells from blood, collected 46 months after liver transplant. This rearrangement joins TRBV28 to TRBJ1-4; possible D gene TRBD1, 5 bases. The CDR3 loop is CASSLWQNSAGRSGATNEKLFF. The CDR3 region has the DNA TGTGCCAGCAGTTTATGGCAGAATTCAGCAGGGCGGTCGGGGGCAACTAATGAAAAACTGTTTTTT.